This section outlines one T cell receptor beta chain sequence together with its context. Its specific antigen is unknown. No qualities accompany the bases; no much larger clone lies one base away. The entry originates in a study of blood T cell repertoires in COVID-19 (TCRdb year 2020). For context, the study as a whole: Samples covering the acute and convalescent phases of COVID-19 were provided by collaborators in the United States, Italy and Spain. The material from the prospective study consisted of cDNA or gDNA derived from T cells, B-cell-depleted T cells, or PBMCs. Subjects who had been exposed to COVID-19, were actively infected with it, or had recovered from it provided the deeply sampled blood TCRbeta repertoires that made up the dataset. The repertoires were released in a freely available public database meant as a resource for research on the immune response to SARS-CoV-2. Samples were obtained from the ongoing ImmuneRACE study (first 160 participants) and from 1,254 subjects provided by 6 global collaborators. Nearly every sample came with metadata listing a de-identified subject ID, COVID-19 status, age in years and sex. Where available, HLA class I and class II types were obtained from metadata supplied by the sample provider rather than from assay-based typing.

The collaborating institutions used their own protocols to collect whole blood in K2EDTA tubes. Collaborator samples were shipped for TCRbeta analysis as frozen whole blood, isolated PBMCs, or DNA extracted from either sample type. TCRbeta CDR3 regions were amplified from genomic DNA by means of the immunoSEQ Assay, a bias-controlled multiplex PCR. On the authors' methods: The number of nucleated cells in each sample was estimated by amplification of reference gene primers within the assay. To quantify the absolute abundance of each unique TCRbeta CDR3 rearrangement, sequence reads were collapsed and filtered. For each sample, productive Simpson clonality was calculated as the square root of Simpson's diversity index over productive rearrangements. TCRdb re-hosts the immuneACCESS table, in-frame sequences only. Its copies lack some clones; in the studies checked, an unresolved V gene accounts for under half of them, and the cause for the rest is not known. V, J and clone size were drawn from that table, and D and trimming were deduced from the DNA. This sample gives 120,000 or so clones in total; about four fifths of them show up just once. The ten largest account for approximately 16% of the sample.

Broad study findings and their caveats: The quantity of clinical and demographic metadata differed by source and by participant and was supplied without curation.

The sequenced sample was peripheral blood. This clonotype was sampled from a man aged 55 to 70 with active or convalescent COVID-19.

The nucleotide sequence is TGCAGCGTTGATTGGGGGCGCTATGGCTACACCTTC. This yields the protein CSVDWGRYGYTF. The receptor chain draws on TRBV29-1 and TRBJ1-2; TRBD1 is a weak D gene call, 6 bases matching. Sequences SQVTM (CDR1) and ANQGSEA (CDR2) are obtained from the germline V gene. There are 12 amino acids in the CDR3, from cysteine to phenylalanine inclusive. Kept here is only the CDR3 DNA, which spans 36 bases and is read in frame from base 1. V and J are truncated by 3 bases and 4 bases respectively, leaving an intervening sequence of 9 bases.